Listed here are 27 T cell receptor beta chains from one sample, sequenced in a study of CD8 T cells in ankylosing spondylitis. TCRdb called the 5' RACE reads again in MiXCR, with one record for every CDR3 protein. In the table there are 200,000 or so distinct CDR3 sequences, around 13% of which are singletons. The sequencing input was blood, either unsorted or a sorted T cell fraction (not recorded which). The receptor set was obtained from a female donor with ankylosing spondylitis or in good health (not recorded which).

This clonotype has ten or more counts. The J gene is TRBJ1-2, the V gene TRBV19; D perhaps matches TRBD1 (5 bases). The germline gives CDR1 LNHDA, CDR2 SQIVND (reference sequence). This CDR3 is built from 11 residues. Trimming removed 6 bases from V and 6 bases from J, with 8 bases in between. The CDR3 DNA reads as TGTGCCAGTAGGTCAGGGCATGGCTACACCTTC. Translated, it gives CASRSGHGYTF. The variable domain in full, with the rest retrieved from reference TRBV19 and TRBJ1-2, is DGGITQSPKYLFRKEGQNVTLSCEQNLNHDAMYWYRQDPGQGLRLIYYSQIVNDFQKGDIAEGYSVSREKKESFPLTVTSAQKNPTAFYLCASRSGHGYTFGSGTRLTVV.

About this clonotype: A much larger clonotype is one base distant, so this may be a read error. The J gene is TRBJ2-7, the V gene TRBV5-1, with TRBD2 matching over 7 bases. J lost 4 bases, V lost 2 bases, and 6 bases had no gene match. This CDR3 has 14 amino acids. Looked up from germline, CDR1 is SGHRS and CDR2 is YFSETQ. The CDR3 is CASSFGRENYEQYF. As DNA, the CDR3 is TGCGCCAGCAGCTTTGGGAGGGAAAATTACGAGCAGTACTTC. The full variable domain, with the rest looked up from reference TRBV5-1 and TRBJ2-7, is KAGVTQTPRYLIKTRGQQVTLSCSPISGHRSVSWYQQTPGQGLQFLFEYFSETQRNKGNFPGRFSGRQFSNSRSEMNVSTLELGDSALYLCASSFGRENYEQYFGPGTRLTVT.

This clonotype was recorded at least ten times. The chain joins TRBV18 to TRBJ1-3; D is undetermined. Trimming left V 5 bases short and J 2 bases short, with 13 bases between. Germline V gene data show CDR1 as KGHSH and CDR2 as LQKENI. This CDR3 is built from 15 residues. CDR3 sequence reads: CASSNGRFAGNTIYF. The CDR3 nucleotides are TGTGCCAGCTCAAACGGACGGTTCGCTGGAAACACCATATATTTT.

This clonotype turned up a few times. The chain joins TRBV7-2 to TRBJ2-5; D perhaps matches TRBD2 (6 bases). The germline V gene has CDR1 SGHTA and CDR2 FQGNSA. The CDR3 sequence is 14 residues long. V lost 1 base to trimming and J lost 4 bases, with 10 bases between them. Written as DNA, the CDR3 is TGTGCCAGCAGCTTAGGATTGGGGGGAGAGACCCAGTACTTC. Residues: CASSLGLGGETQYF.

Many counts were recorded for this clonotype. The rearrangement uses TRBV18 and TRBJ2-3; D perhaps matches TRBD2 (6 bases). The germline CDR1 and CDR2 sequences are KGHSH and LQKENI. This CDR3 has 14 amino acids. Trimming removed 7 bases from V and 3 bases from J, with 14 bases in between. The CDR3 region is CASLERDLTDTQYF. The DNA of the CDR3 is TGTGCCAGCTTAGAACGGGACTTAACAGATACGCAGTATTTT.

This clonotype occurred many times. This rearrangement joins TRBV7-9 to TRBJ1-4; D call uncertain. The germline CDR1 and CDR2 sequences are SEHNR and FQNEAQ (reference sequence). CDR3 length: 14 amino acids. V dropped 4 bases and J dropped 0 bases, with 6 bases sitting between them. The CDR3 region is CASSYQATNEKLFF. In DNA, the CDR3 is TGTGCCAGCAGCTACCAGGCAACTAATGAAAAACTGTTTTTT.

This clonotype was counted at least ten times. The chain is built from TRBV5-1 and TRBJ1-3; 9 bases are shared with TRBD1. Germline values: CDR1 SGHRS, CDR2 YFSETQ. The trim removed 2 bases at V and 0 bases at J, leaving 6 bases unmatched. The CDR3 contains 17 residues. CDR3 sequence: CASSLNRGRGSGNTIYF. For the CDR3, the DNA is TGCGCCAGCAGCTTAAACAGGGGGCGAGGCTCTGGAAACACCATATATTTT. The full variable domain, in which reference TRBV5-1 and TRBJ1-3 provide the parts outside the CDR3, is KAGVTQTPRYLIKTRGQQVTLSCSPISGHRSVSWYQQTPGQGLQFLFEYFSETQRNKGNFPGRFSGRQFSNSRSEMNVSTLELGDSALYLCASSLNRGRGSGNTIYFGEGSWLTVV.

Ten or more counts support this clonotype. V is TRBV12-3 or TRBV12-4 and J is TRBJ2-1, with 8 bases aligning to TRBD2. J lost 2 bases, V lost 11 bases, and 23 bases had no gene match. This CDR3 comprises 19 residues. DNA for the CDR3: TGTGCCTCAATCCCGGGCCGGGAAGAAGAAGCGGGGGCCTACAATGAGCAGTTCTTC. Its protein product is CASIPGREEEAGAYNEQFF.

This clonotype was counted at least ten times. V is TRBV6-2 or TRBV6-3 and J is TRBJ2-1, with TRBD2 matching 10 bases. Germline trimming cut 0 bases from V and 5 bases from J; bases unmatched to any gene: 7. Germline CDR1 is MNHEY and CDR2 is SVGEGT. CDR3 size: 17 residues. In DNA form, the CDR3 reads TGTGCCAGCAGTTACTCCCCTACTAGCGGGATTAACAATGAGCAGTTCTTC. As protein: CASSYSPTSGINNEQFF.

Ten or more counts support this clonotype. The rearrangement links TRBV5-6 to TRBJ1-2; TRBD1 might be the D (5 bases). The CDR3 runs 13 residues. The germline V gene has CDR1 SGHDT and CDR2 YYEEEE. V lost 0 bases, J lost 6 bases, and 9 bases lay in between. The CDR3 region is CASSLEGTDGYTF. The CDR3, as DNA: TGTGCCAGCAGCTTGGAAGGGACCGATGGCTACACCTTC.

The rearrangement links TRBV19 to TRBJ2-7, with TRBD2 as a possible D gene (6 bases). The CDR3 contains 13 residues. Trimming took off 8 bases at V and 1 base at J, with 12 bases between the two ends. Per the germline V gene, CDR1 is LNHDA and CDR2 is SQIVND (reference sequence). The CDR3 DNA sequence: TGTGCCAGTGGCGGGATCCTATCCTACGAGCAGTACTTC. Protein: CASGGILSYEQYF. Supplemented by reference TRBV19 and TRBJ2-7, the full variable domain reads DGGITQSPKYLFRKEGQNVTLSCEQNLNHDAMYWYRQDPGQGLRLIYYSQIVNDFQKGDIAEGYSVSREKKESFPLTVTSAQKNPTAFYLCASGGILSYEQYFGPGTRLTVT.

The sample holds a few counts of this clonotype. The J gene is TRBJ2-3, the V gene TRBV7-2; D unclear. Looked up from germline, CDR1 is SGHTA and CDR2 is FQGNSA. The CDR3 loop spans 15 amino acids. Trimming removed 3 bases at V and 2 bases at J, with 12 bases between. The CDR3 sequence: CASSLFGSYTDTQYF. The CDR3 nucleotides are TGTGCCAGCAGCTTGTTCGGTTCTTACACAGATACGCAGTATTTT.

V gene TRBV7-8 combines with J gene TRBJ1-1, with TRBD1 matching 7 bases. From germline, CDR1 is SGHVS and CDR2 FQNEAQ. The length of the CDR3 is 14 residues. Losses at the gene ends were 4 bases for V and 6 bases for J; bases not matched to a gene: 8. CDR3 sequence: CASSSKTGSSEAFF. DNA for the CDR3: TGTGCCAGCAGCTCGAAGACAGGGTCCTCTGAAGCTTTCTTT.

This clonotype was recorded at least ten times. This sequence joins TRBV15 and TRBJ2-1; D is undetermined. Germline V gene lookup returns CDR1 LNHNV and CDR2 YYDKDF (reference sequence). The V gene lost 4 bases and the J gene lost 0 bases, with 10 bases spanning the gap. The CDR3 spans 15 residues. CDR3 protein: CATSTDSGSYNEQFF. In DNA, the CDR3 is TGTGCCACCAGCACTGACTCGGGCTCCTACAATGAGCAGTTCTTC.

This clonotype was detected many times. The CDR3 DNA reads as TGCAGTGCTAGTGACGTTGGGCGGAGCACAGATACGCAGTATTTT. It encodes CSASDVGRSTDTQYF. The chain is built from TRBV20-1 and TRBJ2-3; no firm D call. The CDR3 is made up of 15 amino acids. Looked up from germline, CDR1 is DFQATT and CDR2 is SNEGSKA (reference sequence). Between the trimmed V and J ends, which lost 3 bases and 0 bases, there was a span of 13 bases.

The chain links TRBV19 to TRBJ1-2, with D maybe TRBD1 (5 bases). There are 15 residues in the CDR3. The germline V and J ends were trimmed by 5 bases and 0 bases, with 13 bases remaining between them. The germline gives CDR1 LNHDA, CDR2 SQIVND (reference sequence). CDR3: CASSSPGQPNYGYTF. CDR3 bases: TGTGCCAGTAGTTCCCCAGGGCAACCTAACTATGGCTACACCTTC.

This clonotype was observed a handful of times. The chain's CDR3 is CASSQRFSGNQPQHF. The CDR3 DNA sequence: TGTGCCAGCAGCCAAAGGTTCAGTGGAAATCAGCCCCAGCATTTT. V usage is TRBV3-1 and J usage is TRBJ1-5; D gene unclear. Germline values: CDR1 LGHDT, CDR2 YNNKEL (reference sequence). The CDR3 consists of 15 residues. Trimming removed 2 bases at V and 4 bases at J, with 12 bases between.

This clonotype was seen many times. The chain uses TRBV20-1 and TRBJ2-1, with 8 nucleotides matching TRBD1. This CDR3 has 14 amino acids. The V gene's germline CDR1 is DFQATT and CDR2 SNEGSKA (reference sequence). Trimming took 5 bases from V and 4 from J; bases not matched to a gene: 7. In nucleotides, the CDR3 is TGCAGTGCTGATCAGGGGGCCTCTTACAATGAGCAGTTCTTC. This sequence encodes CSADQGASYNEQFF.

This clonotype was seen at least ten times. In DNA form, the CDR3 reads TGTGCCAGCAGCCGTCAGAGAGCGGATACGCAGTATTTT. Translated, it gives CASSRQRADTQYF. J is TRBJ2-3 and V is TRBV12-3 or TRBV12-4; D is ambiguous. Between the trimmed V and J ends, which lost 6 bases and 6 bases, there was a span of 13 bases. The CDR3 has 13 amino acids.

Note on this clonotype: This may come from a read error, since a much larger clone is one base off. V gene TRBV6-1 combines with J gene TRBJ2-4; D may be TRBD1 (6 bases). The CDR3 runs to 15 residues. Germline-derived CDR1 and CDR2 are MNHNS and SASEGT. The CDR3, as DNA: TGTGCCAGCAGTGATTCCAACAGGGCCAAAACCATTCAGTACTTC. This gives the protein CASSDSNRAKTIQYF.

This clonotype was seen many times. The J gene is TRBJ2-7, the V gene TRBV6-1, with TRBD1 identical over 7 bases. The junction had 14 bases not matched to a gene; V was cut back by 5 bases and J by 4 bases. The CDR3 totals 16 residues. Germline lookup yields CDR1 MNHNS and CDR2 SASEGT. The DNA for the CDR3 is TGTGCCAGCAGTACGACCATACAGGGGTTTCTGTACGAGCAGTACTTC. It is translated as CASSTTIQGFLYEQYF.

This clonotype was seen ten or more times. The chain links TRBV27 to TRBJ2-7; D remains unclear. The CDR3 consists of 13 residues. Trimming left V 3 bases short and J 5 bases short, with 11 bases between. CDR1 and CDR2 from the germline V gene are MNHEY and SMNVEV (reference sequence). The CDR3 loop is CASSLFLGNEQYF. The CDR3 DNA sequence: TGTGCCAGCAGTTTGTTTTTGGGGAACGAGCAGTACTTC.

The V and J genes are TRBV20-1 and TRBJ1-1; TRBD1 aligns across 8 bases. The V gene's germline CDR1 is DFQATT and CDR2 SNEGSKA (reference sequence). The ends lost 5 bases at V and 4 bases at J; junction bases unmatched: 6. CDR3 length: 13 residues. The DNA of the CDR3 is TGCAGTGCTGGGACAGGTACGGCCACTGAAGCTTTCTTT. Translating gives CSAGTGTATEAFF.

This clonotype was detected many times. This chain connects TRBV30 to TRBJ2-1; maybe TRBD2 (7 bases). V lost 4 bases and J lost 4, with 17 bases in between. From germline, CDR1 is GTSNPN and CDR2 SVGIG (reference sequence). The CDR3 is 15 residues long. CDR3 region: CAWTLRGGPYNEQFF. As DNA, the CDR3 is TGTGCCTGGACCCTGAGGGGGGGCCCTTACAATGAGCAGTTCTTC.

The gene calls are TRBV7-6 and TRBJ2-1, with 7 bases identical to TRBD2. Unmatched junction bases numbered 7, after V lost 3 bases and J lost 8 bases. The germline V gene has CDR1 SGHVS and CDR2 FNYEAQ. This CDR3 has 14 amino acids. Here the CDR3 reads CASSFGRTRDEQFF. The CDR3 coding sequence is TGTGCCAGCAGCTTCGGACGGACTAGGGATGAGCAGTTCTTC. Full variable domain (outside the CDR3, taken from reference TRBV7-6 and TRBJ2-1): GAGVSQSPRYKVTKRGQDVALRCDPISGHVSLYWYRQALGQGPEFLTYFNYEAQQDKSGLPNDRFSAERPEGSISTLTIQRTEQRDSAMYRCASSFGRTRDEQFFGPGTRLTVL.

This clonotype was observed at least ten times. The gene calls are TRBV27 and TRBJ2-3, with 7 bases lining up with TRBD1. This CDR3 has 15 residues. Losses at the gene ends were 2 bases for V and 2 bases for J; bases not matched to a gene: 4. CDR1 and CDR2 (germline): MNHEY, SMNVEV (reference sequence). CDR3 sequence (DNA): TGTGCCAGCAGTTTAGTGGGACAGATCACAGATACGCAGTATTTT. Its protein product is CASSLVGQITDTQYF.

This clonotype has a handful of counts. The chain combines TRBV7-9 with TRBJ2-7, with D unclear. The germline V gene has CDR1 SEHNR and CDR2 FQNEAQ (reference sequence). The CDR3 contains 14 residues. Deletions cut 1 base from V and 0 bases from J, with 7 bases between. CDR3 protein: CASSLVWSSYEQYF. CDR3 bases: TGTGCCAGCAGCTTAGTATGGAGCTCCTACGAGCAGTACTTC.